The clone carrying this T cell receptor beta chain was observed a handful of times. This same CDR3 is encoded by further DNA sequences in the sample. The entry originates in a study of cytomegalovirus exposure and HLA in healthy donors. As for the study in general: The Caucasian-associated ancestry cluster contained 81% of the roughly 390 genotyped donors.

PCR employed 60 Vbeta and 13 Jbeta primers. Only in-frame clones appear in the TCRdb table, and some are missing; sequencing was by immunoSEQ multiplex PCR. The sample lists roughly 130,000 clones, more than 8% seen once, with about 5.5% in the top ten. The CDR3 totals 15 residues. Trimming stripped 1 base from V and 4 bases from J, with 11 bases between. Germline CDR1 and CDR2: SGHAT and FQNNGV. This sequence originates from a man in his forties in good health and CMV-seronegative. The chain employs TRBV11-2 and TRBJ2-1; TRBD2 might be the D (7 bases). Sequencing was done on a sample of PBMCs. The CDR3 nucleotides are TGTGCCAGCAGCTTAGCCGGGGGGCGATACAATGAGCAGTTCTTC. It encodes CASSLAGGRYNEQFF.